What follows is one T cell receptor (beta chain) and its context. Its target is not known. This entry comes from a study of regulatory T cells in long-lasting Graves disease. This sample's time point: newly diagnosed GD, antithyroid drugs for less than 3 months. The TCR library was prepared using RNA isolated from PBMCs. The guidelines of the American Thyroid Association were the basis for diagnosing Graves' disease. Study results and caveats: With persistent disease, TRBV28, TRBJ1-2 and TRBJ2-5 were the favored segments.

From germline, CDR1 is LGHNT and CDR2 FRNRAP. V was cut by 5 bases and J by 3 bases, with 4 bases left in between. CDR3 size: 12 residues. iRepertoire HTBI primers and Arm-PCR of CDR3 regions built TCR beta libraries. TCRdb re-derived calls from the multiplex PCR reads in MiXCR, one entry per CDR3 protein. The sample has over 350,000 distinct CDR3 sequences, approximately 15% seen once. These data were likewise used in another study, on T cells in Graves' hyperthyroidism and ophthalmopathy.

The TCR sequence derives from a woman aged 40-49 years with Graves disease. The chain links TRBV12-5 to TRBJ2-2; D remains ambiguous. The material was peripheral blood mononuclear cells (PBMCs), obtained at new diagnosis, from a patient treated with antithyroid drugs. CDR3 protein: CASGPDTGELFF. The CDR3 DNA reads as TGTGCTAGTGGTCCTGACACCGGGGAGCTGTTTTTT.